This T cell receptor (beta chain) was sequenced in a study of OX40 agonist ivuxolimab in advanced cancers. Concerning this clone itself: Its target is unknown.

This CDR3 has 14 residues. The ends were cut back, 7 bases at V and 2 bases at J, with 15 bases in the middle. CDR1 ENHRY and CDR2 SYGVKD come from the germline V gene. The study's findings and limits: With doses of 0.1 to 3.0 mg/kg, CD4+ and CD8+ blood T cells had undergone clonal expansion by week 6.

It was autoimmune disease history or systemic immunosuppression that excluded patients. Assay: immunoSEQ multiplex PCR; the TCRdb copy retains only in-frame clones and omits some. The data contain more than 60,000 clones, 80% to 85% of them seen just once; the ten biggest clones take up 4% to 4.5%. This TCR was recovered from an adult with an advanced solid tumor such as melanoma, head and neck, liver or kidney cancer. The sample in question was CD4+ or CD8+ T cells sorted from blood, obtained in a trial of the OX40 agonist ivuxolimab. The V and J genes are TRBV10-3 and TRBJ2-7; D tentatively reads TRBD1 or TRBD2 (5 bases each). The CDR3 reads CAITPGTVPYEQYF. The CDR3 DNA reads as TGTGCCATCACTCCCGGGACGGTCCCCTACGAGCAGTACTTC.